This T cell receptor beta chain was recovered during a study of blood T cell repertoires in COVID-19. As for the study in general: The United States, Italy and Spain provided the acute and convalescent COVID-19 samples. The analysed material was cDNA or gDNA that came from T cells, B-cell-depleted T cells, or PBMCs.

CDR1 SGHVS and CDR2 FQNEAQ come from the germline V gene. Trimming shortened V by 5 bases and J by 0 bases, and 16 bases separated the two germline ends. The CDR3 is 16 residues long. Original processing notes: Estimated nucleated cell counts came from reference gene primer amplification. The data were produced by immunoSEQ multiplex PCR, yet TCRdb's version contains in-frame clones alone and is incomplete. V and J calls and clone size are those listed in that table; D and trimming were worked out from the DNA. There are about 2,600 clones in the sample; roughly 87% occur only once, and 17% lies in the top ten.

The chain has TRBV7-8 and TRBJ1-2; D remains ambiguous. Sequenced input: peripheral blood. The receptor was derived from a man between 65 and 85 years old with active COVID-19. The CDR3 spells CASSPQVARTNYGYTF. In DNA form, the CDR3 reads TGTGCCAGCAGCCCCCAGGTGGCAAGGACTAACTATGGCTACACCTTC.